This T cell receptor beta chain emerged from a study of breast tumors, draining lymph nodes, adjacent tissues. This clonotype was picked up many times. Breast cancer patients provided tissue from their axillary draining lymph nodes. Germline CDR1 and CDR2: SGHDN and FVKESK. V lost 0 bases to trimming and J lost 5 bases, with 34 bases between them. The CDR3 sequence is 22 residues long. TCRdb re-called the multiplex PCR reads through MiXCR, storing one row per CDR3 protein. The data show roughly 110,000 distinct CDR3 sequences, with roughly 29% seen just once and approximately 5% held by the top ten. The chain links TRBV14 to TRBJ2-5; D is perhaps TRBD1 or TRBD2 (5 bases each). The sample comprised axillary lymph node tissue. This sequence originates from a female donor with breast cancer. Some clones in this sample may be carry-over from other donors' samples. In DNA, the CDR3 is TGTGCCAGCAGCCAAGATCCCATTTTGTCCCGGGGTACCGGGGACCTTCGGGAGACCCAGTACTTC. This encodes CASSQDPILSRGTGDLRETQYF.